This T cell receptor beta chain was identified in a study of regulatory T cells in long-lasting Graves disease. The ends were cut back, 6 bases at V and 4 bases at J, with 22 bases in the middle. The CDR3 runs to 16 residues. Germline lookup yields CDR1 MNHNS and CDR2 SASEGT. Specified time point: newly diagnosed GD, antithyroid drugs for less than 3 months. RNA extracted from PBMCs served as the sequencing template. This clonotype was picked up a small number of times. Arm-PCR of CDR3 regions and iRepertoire HTBI primers were the basis on which TCR beta libraries were built. TCRdb re-derived calls from the multiplex PCR reads in MiXCR, one entry per CDR3 protein. Of about 420,000 distinct CDR3 sequences in the sample, 16% were seen once. The same specimen was also included in a second study, on T cells in Graves' hyperthyroidism and ophthalmopathy.

The specimen comprised peripheral blood mononuclear cells (PBMCs), sampled at new diagnosis, from a patient treated with antithyroid drugs. This receptor was identified in a woman aged 18-29 years with Graves disease. V and J are TRBV6-1 and TRBJ2-7, with a tentative D call TRBD1 (6 bases). Here the CDR3 DNA reads TGTGCCAGCAGGGGGGCGGCGGCGACGGACTTTTACGAGCAGTACTTC. It translates to CASRGAAATDFYEQYF.